This entry is about one TCR beta chain. MiXCR was run by TCRdb on the reads, yielding one entry per CDR3 protein. The repertoire holds about 100,000 distinct CDR3 sequences, with more than 20% as singletons. The data stem from a study of T cell repertoires in cytomegalovirus infection. The clonotype originates from a human donor in good health (CMV status not recorded). Some clones in this sample may be carry-over from other donors' samples. Source material: CD8+ T cells from PBMCs.

CDR3 region: CASSMEGGVNQPQHF. The DNA of the CDR3 is TGCGCCAGCAGCATGGAGGGAGGGGTCAATCAGCCCCAGCATTTT. The chain has TRBV5-1 and TRBJ1-5; D is possibly TRBD1 (5 bases). Germline assignment: CDR1 SGHRS and CDR2 YFSETQ. V gave up 4 bases and J gave up 3 bases, with 14 bases separating them. The CDR3 sequence is 15 residues long.